Shown below are 21 T cell receptor beta chains from a single sample sequenced in a study of CD8+ T cells in alopecia areata. Reverse transcribed after extraction, RNA yielded cDNA as the sequencing template. The table came from immunoSEQ multiplex PCR; TCRdb's copy has only in-frame clones and leaves some out. The sample contains fewer than 250,000 clones, approximately 47% of which appear only once. Stated treatment: oral pan-JAK inhibitor, 5-10 mg twice daily. Sample: CD4+ T cells sorted from blood, taken around week 36, from a patient treated with tofacitinib. The receptors originated from a human donor with alopecia areata.

This sequence joins TRBV6-5 and TRBJ2-7, with D maybe TRBD1 (6 bases). Germline V lookup: CDR1 MNHEY, CDR2 SVGAGI. V was pared by 3 bases and J by 0 bases, with 12 bases between. The CDR3 consists of 15 residues. Written as DNA, the CDR3 is TGTGCCAGCAGTTATTACGGGACACACTCCTACGAGCAGTACTTC. This codes for CASSYYGTHSYEQYF.

The rearrangement uses TRBV19 and TRBJ1-1; D remains unclear. Per the germline V gene, CDR1 is LNHDA and CDR2 is SQIVND (reference sequence). This CDR3 is 14 amino acids long. V was clipped by 6 bases and J by 0 bases, with 11 bases between them. The CDR3 DNA reads as TGTGCCAGTAGAGTGGGAAAAGTGAACACTGAAGCTTTCTTT. It encodes CASRVGKVNTEAFF.

The chain is built from TRBV30 and TRBJ1-3, with a possible D match to TRBD1 (5 bases). Trimming shortened V by 1 base and J by 0 bases, and 7 bases separated the two germline ends. This CDR3 is 14 amino acids long. CDR1 is GTSNPN, CDR2 SVGIG, per germline (reference sequence). This CDR3 reads CAWSGGSSGNTIYF. The CDR3 nucleotides are TGTGCCTGGAGTGGGGGGAGCTCTGGAAACACCATATATTTT.

The rearrangement joins TRBV4-2 to TRBJ2-3, with TRBD2 matching 10 bases. The CDR3 has 17 amino acids. Trimming took 0 bases from V and 6 from J; bases not matched to a gene: 9. Germline V gene sequence: CDR1 LGHNA, CDR2 YNFKEQ. In nucleotides, the CDR3 is TGTGCCAGCAGCCAAGATCGGGCTAGCGGGAGATCCGATACGCAGTATTTT. Translation gives CASSQDRASGRSDTQYF.

There are a few counts of this clone. This rearrangement joins TRBV18 to TRBJ1-3; TRBD1 might be the D (5 bases). Germline V CDR1 and CDR2: KGHSH, LQKENI. CDR3 length: 15 amino acids. V lost 2 bases and J lost 4, with 12 bases in between. The CDR3 loop reads CASSPDAGRGNTIYF. CDR3 bases: TGTGCCAGCTCACCAGATGCAGGGAGAGGAAACACCATATATTTT.

This rearrangement joins TRBV29-1 to TRBJ1-2, with D unresolved. Germline V gives CDR1 SQVTM, CDR2 ANQGSEA. CDR3 size: 13 residues. Deletions cut 6 bases from V and 4 bases from J, with 15 bases between. The CDR3 DNA reads as TGCAGCGTGAAGGGTATTCTAACCTATGGCTACACCTTC. It is translated as CSVKGILTYGYTF.

The chain has TRBV18 and TRBJ1-2; 9 bases match TRBD1. CDR1 KGHSH and CDR2 LQKENI come from the germline V gene. The V gene end was trimmed by 2 bases and the J gene end by 5 bases; junction bases not matched to a gene: 9. There are 16 residues in the CDR3. CDR3 sequence reads: CASSPYGDRDRYGYTF. CDR3 DNA sequence: TGTGCCAGCTCACCATATGGGGACAGGGATCGGTATGGCTACACCTTC.

This clone was detected once. The gene calls are TRBV6-5 and TRBJ1-5; D may be TRBD1 (5 bases). Germline V lookup: CDR1 MNHEY, CDR2 SVGAGI. V was trimmed by 5 bases and J by 4 bases, leaving 12 bases between them. The CDR3 sequence is 14 residues long. The CDR3 DNA reads TGTGCCAGCAGTCGGGACGGAGTTAATCAGCCCCAGCATTTT. Translated, it gives CASSRDGVNQPQHF.

This clone was observed a few times. Other nucleotide sequences from this sample produce the same CDR3. V usage is TRBV29-1 and J usage is TRBJ2-7; 7 bases are shared with TRBD1. Per the germline V gene, CDR1 is SQVTM and CDR2 is ANQGSEA. The CDR3 consists of 11 residues. V lost 6 bases to trimming and J lost 2 bases; unmatched junction nucleotides: 1. CDR3 sequence reads: CSVQGAYEQYF. The CDR3 bases are TGCAGCGTGCAGGGGGCCTACGAGCAGTACTTC.

This sequence joins TRBV12-5 and TRBJ2-5; 8 positions agree with TRBD1. The J segment lost 2 bases and the V segment lost 5 bases, leaving 13 bases of the junction unmatched. This CDR3 has 17 residues. Germline CDR1 and CDR2: LGHNT and FRNRAP. The CDR3 loop is CASGTLRTGWEQETQYF. The CDR3 DNA follows: TGTGCTAGTGGTACCCTCCGGACAGGGTGGGAACAAGAGACCCAGTACTTC.

In its sample, this clone was seen a few times. The chain combines TRBV14 with TRBJ2-3; TRBD2 aligns across 7 bases. The CDR3 spans 16 residues. Germline loops: CDR1 SGHDN, CDR2 FVKESK. V lost 1 base to trimming and J lost 0 bases; unmatched junction nucleotides: 4. CDR3: CASSQGSSGSTDTQYF. The CDR3 coding sequence is TGTGCCAGCAGCCAAGGGTCTAGCGGAAGCACAGATACGCAGTATTTT.

The J gene is TRBJ1-5, the V gene TRBV28; TRBD1 agrees at 7 bases. V lost 6 bases, J lost 5 bases, and 4 bases stayed unmatched. The CDR3 covers 13 residues. From germline, CDR1 is MDHEN and CDR2 SYDVKM. The CDR3 sequence: CASRTGRHQPQHF. In nucleotides, the CDR3 is TGTGCCAGCAGGACAGGGCGTCATCAGCCCCAGCATTTT. Full variable domain (rest looked up from reference TRBV28 and TRBJ1-5): DVKVTQSSRYLVKRTGEKVFLECVQDMDHENMFWYRQDPGLGLRLIYFSYDVKMKEKGDIPEGYSVSREKKERFSLILESASTNQTSMYLCASRTGRHQPQHFGDGTRLSIL.

The chain links TRBV2 to TRBJ1-5; D remains ambiguous. The CDR3 loop spans 13 amino acids. Germline V lookup: CDR1 SNHLY, CDR2 FYNNEI. Between the trimmed V and J ends, which lost 3 bases and 6 bases, there was a span of 9 bases. The CDR3 DNA follows: TGTGCCAGCAGTGAGGGCACCGGTCAGCCCCAGCATTTT. Residues: CASSEGTGQPQHF.

This clone was detected a few times. The rearrangement uses TRBV10-3 and TRBJ2-7; 8 nucleotides match TRBD1. The CDR3 loop spans 14 amino acids. Germline values: CDR1 ENHRY, CDR2 SYGVKD. The trim removed 2 bases at V and 6 bases at J, leaving 6 bases unmatched. CDR3 DNA sequence: TGTGCCATCAGTGAGGGGCAGGGGGCCGGCGAGCAGTACTTC. Encoded protein: CAISEGQGAGEQYF.

This clone showed up just a few times. This chain joins TRBV5-8 and TRBJ2-3; D perhaps matches TRBD2 (6 bases). The CDR3 runs 14 residues. Germline CDR1 and CDR2: SGHTS and YDEGEE. Trimming removed 4 bases at V and 10 bases at J, with 19 bases between. The CDR3 DNA sequence: TGTGCCAGCAGCCCCAGCGGGCCTCCTGAGGCGCAGTATTTT. The encoded protein is CASSPSGPPEAQYF. Variable domain in full (rest from reference TRBV5-8 and TRBJ2-3): EAGVTQSPTHLIKTRGQQATLRCSPISGHTSVYWYQQALGLGLQFLLWYDEGEERNRGNFPPRFSGRQFPNYSSELNVNALELEDSALYLCASSPSGPPEAQYFGPGTRLTVL.

The chain joins TRBV5-1 to TRBJ2-3; D uncertain. The CDR3 extends over 12 amino acids. V lost 1 base and J 6 bases, leaving 6 bases between the germline ends. Per the germline V gene, CDR1 is SGHRS and CDR2 is YFSETQ. Written as DNA, the CDR3 is TGCGCCAGCAGCTTGTCGGCGGATACGCAGTATTTT. As protein: CASSLSADTQYF.

This clone has more than one count but fewer than ten. V is TRBV29-1 and J is TRBJ1-4; 8 positions match TRBD1. After removal of 6 bases from V and 7 bases from J, the junction contained 10 bases not matched to a gene. There are 14 residues in the CDR3. Germline CDR1 reads SQVTM; CDR2 reads ANQGSEA. The chain's CDR3 is CSVASRGRPEKLFF. The CDR3 bases are TGCAGCGTCGCCTCCAGGGGGCGGCCTGAAAAACTGTTTTTT. The whole variable domain, filled in from reference TRBV29-1 and TRBJ1-4, reads SAVISQKPSRDICQRGTSLTIQCQVDSQVTMMFWYRQQPGQSLTLIATANQGSEATYESGFVIDKFPISRPNLTFSTLTVSNMSPEDSSIYLCSVASRGRPEKLFFGSGTQLSVL.

The chain joins TRBV19 to TRBJ1-5, with a weak D call TRBD1 (5 bases). CDR1 is LNHDA, CDR2 SQIVND, per germline (reference sequence). Between the trimmed V and J ends, which lost 9 bases and 5 bases, there was a span of 20 bases. This CDR3 comprises 15 residues. The CDR3 region has the DNA TGTGCCAGCGGAGGGTTCGACAGAGACTATCAGCCCCAGCATTTT. This sequence encodes CASGGFDRDYQPQHF.

The table lists this clone with a few counts. The V call is TRBV29-1, the J call TRBJ1-1; perhaps TRBD1 as D (6 bases). There are 14 residues in the CDR3. Trimming pared 7 bases from V and 4 bases from J, leaving 19 bases between. The V gene's germline CDR1 is SQVTM and CDR2 ANQGSEA. CDR3 sequence (DNA): TGCAGCGCAGGGGAGGCAGGGCGTACCACTGAAGCTTTCTTT. This encodes CSAGEAGRTTEAFF. Full variable domain (missing parts from reference TRBV29-1 and TRBJ1-1): SAVISQKPSRDICQRGTSLTIQCQVDSQVTMMFWYRQQPGQSLTLIATANQGSEATYESGFVIDKFPISRPNLTFSTLTVSNMSPEDSSIYLCSAGEAGRTTEAFFGQGTRLTVV.

In this sample, this clone turned up a few times. The gene calls are TRBV7-9 and TRBJ2-1; 8 bases match TRBD2. Per germline, CDR1 SEHNR and CDR2 FQNEAQ (reference sequence). With V trimmed by 2 bases and J by 9 bases, 6 bases remained unmatched. The CDR3 extends over 14 amino acids. The CDR3 loop reads CASSLREGQTEQFF. Here the CDR3 DNA reads TGTGCCAGCAGCTTACGGGAGGGCCAGACTGAGCAGTTCTTC.

Regarding this clone: An end of the junction does not agree with germline; a read error may underlie this. This same CDR3 is encoded by further DNA sequences in the sample. The chain links TRBV4-2 to TRBJ2-5; D is tentatively TRBD1 or TRBD2 (5 bases each). The CDR3 consists of 13 residues. Germline loops: CDR1 LGHNA, CDR2 YNFKEQ. CDR3: CASSLRGDETQYF. CDR3 in DNA: TGTGCCAGTAGCCTCAGAGGGGACGAGACCCAGTACTTC.